Listed here is a single TCR beta chain. Which antigen it targets is not known. A junction boundary mismatches the germline segment, possibly from a read error. Other DNA sequences of this sample code for an identical CDR3. CD8 naive samples consisted of CD45RO-negative cells that were positively selected for CCR7, yielding a CD45RA+CCR7+ population without TemRA cells. The donors were healthy, HIV-negative adults with no recently reported acute infections or vaccinations. Every donor was a Caucasian adult residing in Nashville, Tennessee, USA. After blood collection by leukapheresis, PBMCs were isolated using Ficoll-Histopaque density gradient centrifugation and then cryopreserved in the vapor phase of liquid nitrogen. Purity and quantity of every magnetically sorted T cell population were checked by analytical flow cytometry. Genomic DNA was isolated from every sorted fraction and measured by UV absorbance on a Nanodrop 2000c.

TCR CDR3 regions were amplified from genomic DNA by multiplex PCR using the deep immunoSEQ assay. Extracted genomic DNA from each cell subset was distributed evenly across all wells of several immunoSEQ 96-well plates, and each plate was treated as a replicate. Each replicate PCR for sorted subsets received roughly 200 ng genomic DNA, equal to about 29,000 T cell genomes. Purified libraries were quantified with a Qubit 3.0 fluorometer, sized on a Bioanalyzer 2100, and re-quantified with the KAPA Library Quantification kit. Each immunoSEQ 96-well plate was sequenced on its own single-read 150-cycle Illumina NextSeq 550 flow cell. In the original analysis: Because the immunoSEQ output included only junctional sequences and no quality scores, the filtering could not be the same as the filtering used for full-length reads. Sequences were annotated with PyIR, a Python wrapper for IgBLAST v1.9, using IMGT germline references to assign V/J genes and CDR3. Any read was removed if the V/J assignment was weak (E-value above 1e-6), the CDR3 was missing, or the read contained stop codons, out-of-frame junctions, or ambiguous translated residues. V3J clonotypes were defined as sequences sharing the same inferred V gene, J gene, and CDR3 amino acid sequence. The percentage overlap between two repertoires was calculated by dividing the number of shared unique clonotypes by the size of the smaller repertoire. Three approaches were used to assess repertoire richness: RTK rarefaction, the Chao1 estimator, and Recon v2.1 estimates of unobserved clonotypes. Generation probabilities for all TCRbeta clonotypes obtained by the gDNA method from a handful of donors were computed using OLGA. Imported from immuneACCESS, the table was reduced by TCRdb to in-frame sequences with V and J called. These copies leave out some clones; in studies compared against another copy, an unresolved V gene accounts for under half, and the cause of the remainder is not known. The V and J calls and clone size come from that table; D and trimming were worked out from the DNA. The sample data list about 1,800,000 clones, and about 95% of these were observed just once. The ten largest clones represent 1.2% of the sample.

Per the germline V gene (reference sequence), LNHNV is the CDR1 and YYDKDF is the CDR2. From the cysteine through the phenylalanine, the CDR3 covers 14 amino acids. Only CDR3 DNA remains: 42 bases, in frame from the first base. This sample is part of a study of shared clonotypes between healthy human individuals (dated by TCRdb to 2018 to 2020). Regarding the complete study: The cohort included a few men and two women between 18 and 49 years of age. For each donor, CD4 naive and CD4 memory were each run on three plates, CD8 naive on two plates, and CD8 memory on one plate. The study deeply sequenced blood TCR repertoires of several healthy adults to estimate repertoire size and the extent of clonotype sharing between individuals. To increase sequencing depth and limit assay-specific biases, TCR repertoire library preparation and sequencing were carried out by different laboratories using diverse techniques. Leukapheresis yielded between about 0.85 and 10 billion PBMCs per donor. General findings and caveats noted by the study authors: Higher generation probabilities were observed for clonotypes shared by all four sorted-subset donors than for non-shared clonotypes. Sharing across a few donors was observed for about 5% of naive CD4, over 3% of naive CD8, roughly 2.4% of memory CD4, and 0.4% of memory CD8 clonotypes. Larger estimated clonotype richness was generally found for naive subsets than for memory subsets. Even with the large sequencing depth, rarefaction of the sorted-subset datasets indicated that sequencing was incomplete. Based on pairwise subsampling, the degree of clonotype sharing among donors was expected to be affected by sequencing depth. Because the study included only a small number of donors, the genetic and exposure-history diversity represented was limited. Only blood was sampled, and tissue TCR repertoires likely differ from those in blood.

The sample comprised naive CD8+ T cells sorted from blood. Taken with the paper, the label for cell subset or site translates to: CD45RA+CCR7+. The chain is assembled from TRBV15 and TRBJ1-5; 7 bases in the junction line up with TRBD1. This receptor was identified in a man aged 18 to 35 in good health. The nucleotides read TGTGCCACCAGCCGAGACAGGGGCAATCAGCCCCAGCATTTT. The translation is CATSRDRGNQPQHF.